A single sample gave rise to the 10 T cell receptor beta chains below, sequenced in a study of shared clonotypes between healthy human individuals. CD45RO-negative, CCR7-positively selected cells formed the naive CD8 fraction, excluding terminally differentiated effector memory CD45RA+ cells. Measured with immunoSEQ multiplex PCR; TCRdb has only the in-frame clones, and not every one. The sample holds about 2 million clones; approximately 94% are singletons and the top ten take 1% to 1.3%. What was sequenced was naive CD8+ T cells sorted from blood. These receptors came from a man between 18 and 35 years old in good health.

The count of this clone is one. V is TRBV6-5 and J is TRBJ1-3; 7 bases align to TRBD1. The CDR3 runs 14 residues. CDR1 MNHEY and CDR2 SVGAGI come from the germline V gene. The V gene end was trimmed by 5 bases and the J gene end by 8 bases; junction bases not matched to a gene: 9. In DNA form, the CDR3 reads TGTGCCAGCAGTCGGGACAGCGTCGTGGACACCATATATTTT. It codes for CASSRDSVVDTIYF.

This sequence joins TRBV7-9 and TRBJ1-6; D is ambiguous. Trimming took 5 bases from V and 2 from J, leaving 16 bases between them. The CDR3 is 17 amino acids. Germline CDR1 SEHNR, CDR2 FQNEAQ (reference sequence). The CDR3 bases are TGTGCCAGCAGCCCTCCTCAAGGGAGTACCTATAATTCACCCCTCCACTTT. This translates into CASSPPQGSTYNSPLHF.

This chain connects TRBV19 to TRBJ1-1; D ambiguous. CDR1 and CDR2 from the germline V gene are LNHDA and SQIVND (reference sequence). Trimming removed 7 bases at V and 6 bases at J, with 15 bases between. This CDR3 is built from 13 residues. Written as DNA, the CDR3 is TGTGCCAGTACCCAACCCCGACTGTCTGAAGCTTTCTTT. It is translated as CASTQPRLSEAFF.

CDR3 sequence: CASSRRDSWTDTQYF. In nucleotides, the CDR3 is TGTGCCAGCAGTAGACGGGACTCGTGGACAGATACGCAGTATTTT. The rearrangement joins TRBV6-6 to TRBJ2-3, with TRBD2 as a possible D gene (6 bases). V was pared by 5 bases and J by 3 bases, with 15 bases between. CDR3 length: 15 residues. Germline assignment: CDR1 MNHNY and CDR2 SVGAGI (reference sequence).

For this clone: The same CDR3 also results from other DNA sequences found in this sample. The chain links TRBV5-1 to TRBJ2-1; D is possibly TRBD1 or TRBD2 (5 bases each). The germline V gene has CDR1 SGHRS and CDR2 YFSETQ. The germline V and J ends were trimmed by 1 base and 4 bases, with 12 bases remaining between them. The CDR3 spans 15 residues. This chain's CDR3 is CASSLSGQPYNEQFF. CDR3 sequence (DNA): TGCGCCAGCAGCTTGAGCGGACAACCATACAATGAGCAGTTCTTC.

The chain employs TRBV27 and TRBJ2-2; a possible D gene is TRBD2 (5 bases). CDR1 and CDR2 (germline): MNHEY, SMNVEV (reference sequence). V was trimmed by 0 bases and J by 3 bases, leaving 11 bases between them. This CDR3 spans 16 amino acids. CDR3 in amino acids: CASSLSGVFDTGELFF. The CDR3 nucleotides read TGTGCCAGCAGTTTATCCGGGGTTTTCGACACCGGGGAGCTGTTTTTT.

Turning to this clone: This same CDR3 is encoded by further DNA sequences in the sample. The V and J genes are TRBV18 and TRBJ2-7; 8 bases align to TRBD1. From germline, CDR1 is KGHSH and CDR2 LQKENI. This CDR3 region has 14 residues. The V gene end was trimmed by 6 bases and the J gene end by 2 bases; junction bases not matched to a gene: 6. CDR3 DNA sequence: TGTGCCAGCTCTCTCCGGGACAGGCCCTACGAGCAGTACTTC. Protein product: CASSLRDRPYEQYF.

The V gene is TRBV6-1, the J gene TRBJ1-1; a weak D match, TRBD1 (5 bases). Germline CDR1 and CDR2: MNHNS and SASEGT. V dropped 3 bases and J dropped 3 bases, with 11 bases sitting between them. CDR3 length: 14 amino acids. CDR3 sequence reads: CASSDWGRDTEAFF. CDR3 bases: TGTGCCAGCAGTGATTGGGGGAGGGACACTGAAGCTTTCTTT.

Turning to this clone: This could be a read error, since a much larger clone is one nucleotide away. Different DNA sequences within this sample yield the same CDR3. J is TRBJ2-7 and V is TRBV6-5; tentatively, D is TRBD1 (6 bases). From germline, CDR1 is MNHEY and CDR2 SVGAGI. Trimming took off 0 bases at V and 3 bases at J, with 9 bases between the two ends. The CDR3 is 14 amino acids. This chain's CDR3 is CASSYSGRGYEQYF. In DNA form, the CDR3 reads TGTGCCAGCAGTTACTCGGGCAGGGGCTACGAGCAGTACTTC.

The V call is TRBV10-2, the J call TRBJ2-7; D may correspond to TRBD1 or TRBD2 (5 bases each). This CDR3 is 15 amino acids long. Looked up from germline, CDR1 is WSHSY and CDR2 is SAAADI. V dropped 3 bases and J dropped 6 bases, with 18 bases sitting between them. CDR3 nucleotides: TGCGCCAGCAGTGACTTAGGGGACCGGGGCCTCGAGCAGTACTTC. The encoded protein is CASSDLGDRGLEQYF.